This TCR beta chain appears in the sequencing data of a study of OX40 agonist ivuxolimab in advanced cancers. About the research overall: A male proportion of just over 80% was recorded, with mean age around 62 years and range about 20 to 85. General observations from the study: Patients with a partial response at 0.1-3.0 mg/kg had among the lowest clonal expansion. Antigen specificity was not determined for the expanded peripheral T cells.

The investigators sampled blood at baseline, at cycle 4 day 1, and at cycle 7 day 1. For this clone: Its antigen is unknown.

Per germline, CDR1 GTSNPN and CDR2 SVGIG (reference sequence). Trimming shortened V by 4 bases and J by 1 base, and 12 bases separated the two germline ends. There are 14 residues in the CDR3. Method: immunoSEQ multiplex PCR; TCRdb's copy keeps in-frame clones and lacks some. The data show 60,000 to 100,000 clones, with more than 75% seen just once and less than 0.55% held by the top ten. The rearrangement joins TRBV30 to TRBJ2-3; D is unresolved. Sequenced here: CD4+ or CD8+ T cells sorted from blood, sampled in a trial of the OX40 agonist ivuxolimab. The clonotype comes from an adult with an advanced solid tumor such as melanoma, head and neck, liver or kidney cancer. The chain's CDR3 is CAWNLNFGTDTQYF. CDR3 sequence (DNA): TGTGCCTGGAACCTTAACTTTGGCACAGATACGCAGTATTTT.